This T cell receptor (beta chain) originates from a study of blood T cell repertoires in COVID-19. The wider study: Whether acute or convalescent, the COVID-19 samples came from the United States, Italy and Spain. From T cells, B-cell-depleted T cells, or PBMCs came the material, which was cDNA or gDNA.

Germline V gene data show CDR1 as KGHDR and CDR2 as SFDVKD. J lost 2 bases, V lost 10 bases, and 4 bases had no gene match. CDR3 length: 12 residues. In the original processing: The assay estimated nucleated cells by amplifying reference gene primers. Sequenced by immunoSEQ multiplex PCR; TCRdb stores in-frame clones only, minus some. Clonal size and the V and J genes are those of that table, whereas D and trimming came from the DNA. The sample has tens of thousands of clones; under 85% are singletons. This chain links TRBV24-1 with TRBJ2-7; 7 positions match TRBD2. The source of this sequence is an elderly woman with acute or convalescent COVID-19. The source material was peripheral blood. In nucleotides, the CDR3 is TGTGCCACGAAGCGGGGTACCTACGAGCAGTACTTC. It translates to CATKRGTYEQYF.